This TCR beta chain stems from a study of regulatory T cells in long-lasting Graves disease. Time point of the sample: newly diagnosed GD, antithyroid drugs for less than 3 months. PBMC-extracted RNA yielded the TCR library. The patients were enrolled through endocrinology in Xi'an, China. The TCR beta library used iRepertoire HTBI primers with Arm-PCR amplification of CDR3. TCRdb recomputed calls from the multiplex PCR reads with MiXCR, one row per CDR3 protein. The repertoire holds about 320,000 distinct CDR3 sequences, 15% to 20% seen once, with around 36% in the top ten. This clonotype was seen at least ten times. The CDR3 totals 11 residues. Germline-derived CDR1 and CDR2 are MNHEY and SMNVEV (reference sequence). Deletions cut 7 bases from V and 6 bases from J, with 9 bases between.

This chain connects TRBV27 to TRBJ1-2, with D possibly TRBD1 on 6 matching bases. The TCR was taken from a female donor with Graves disease. The sample in question was peripheral blood mononuclear cells (PBMCs), obtained at new diagnosis, from a patient treated with antithyroid drugs. The CDR3 protein is CASNGGHGYTF. The DNA for the CDR3 is TGTGCCAGCAACGGGGGCCATGGCTACACCTTC.